This is a list of T cell receptor beta chains from one sample in a study of T cell repertoires in cytomegalovirus infection. A single record per CDR3 protein comes from TCRdb applying MiXCR to the reads. This sample has some 350,000 distinct CDR3 sequences, with 15% to 20% found just once. Sequenced: PBMCs. The receptors shown here come from a human donor in good health (CMV status not recorded). Some clones in this sample may be carry-over from other donors' samples. CDR3s include the opening cysteine and the closing phenylalanine or tryptophan. Fields, in order: CDR3 protein, CDR3 DNA, V gene, clone size, J gene, CDR3 length, D gene. The D gene is left open where the match is weak. Expanded clones get a size class; other rows say once, few or many, or leave the size out.

CDR3: CASSLEGAYNEQFF
DNA: TGCGCCAGCAGCTTGGAGGGGGCCTACAATGAGCAGTTCTTC
V: TRBV5-1
size: .
J: TRBJ2-1
length: 14
D: .

CDR3: CASSSGQLLWYEQYF
DNA: TGTGCCAGCTCTTCAGGCCAGCTCCTTTGGTACGAGCAGTACTTC
V: TRBV6-2/TRBV6-3
size: many
J: TRBJ2-7
length: 15
D: .

CDR3: CASSLGGTANTEAFF
DNA: TGCGCCAGCAGCTTGGGGGGGACAGCGAACACTGAAGCTTTCTTT
V: TRBV5-1
size: many
J: TRBJ1-1
length: 15
D: TRBD1

CDR3: CASSPEVPRNEQFF
DNA: TGTGCCAGCAGTCCCGAAGTGCCAAGGAATGAGCAGTTCTTC
V: TRBV12-3/TRBV12-4
size: many
J: TRBJ2-1
length: 14
D: .

CDR3: CASTAFNVPTSGNEQFF
DNA: TGTGCCAGCACCGCCTTTAACGTCCCTACTAGCGGGAATGAGCAGTTCTTC
V: TRBV6-5
size: few
J: TRBJ2-1
length: 17
D: TRBD2

CDR3: CASSGSGGNLSPLHF
DNA: TGTGCCAGCAGCGGTTCAGGGGGAAATCTTTCACCCCTCCACTTT
V: TRBV7-9
size: few
J: TRBJ1-6
length: 15
D: TRBD1

CDR3: CASSVPGQKNTEAFF
DNA: TGTGCCAGCAGCGTACCGGGACAGAAGAACACTGAAGCTTTCTTT
V: TRBV5-5
size: few
J: TRBJ1-1
length: 15
D: TRBD1

CDR3: CASSLEGEAFF
DNA: TGTGCCAGCAGTTTAGAAGGAGAAGCTTTCTTT
V: TRBV12-3/TRBV12-4
size: .
J: TRBJ1-1
length: 11
D: .

CDR3: CSARGFGTSGTTPGDEQFF
DNA: TGCAGTGCTAGAGGCTTCGGGACTAGCGGGACCACCCCGGGTGATGAGCAGTTCTTC
V: TRBV20-1
size: .
J: TRBJ2-1
length: 19
D: TRBD2

CDR3: CSASQGSDTQYF
DNA: TGCAGTGCTAGTCAGGGATCAGATACGCAGTATTTT
V: TRBV20-1
size: .
J: TRBJ2-3
length: 12
D: .

CDR3: CASSPLLAVGSSYEQYF
DNA: TGTGCCAGCAGCCCTCTCCTAGCTGTCGGGTCCTCCTACGAGCAGTACTTC
V: TRBV11-2
size: .
J: TRBJ2-7
length: 17
D: .

CDR3: CASSLDMNNEKLFF
DNA: TGCGCCAGCAGCCTGGACATGAATAATGAAAAACTGTTTTTT
V: TRBV5-1
size: .
J: TRBJ1-4
length: 14
D: .

CDR3: CSAANTGELFF
DNA: TGCAGCGCGGCTAACACCGGGGAGCTGTTTTTT
V: TRBV29-1
size: .
J: TRBJ2-2
length: 11
D: .

CDR3: CASSQEGGTFPTDTQYF
DNA: TGTGCCAGCAGCCAAGAAGGAGGGACCTTTCCCACAGATACGCAGTATTTT
V: TRBV14
size: many
J: TRBJ2-3
length: 17
D: .

CDR3: CASRFDRTDNSPLHF
DNA: TGTGCCAGCAGATTCGACAGGACCGATAATTCACCCCTCCACTTT
V: TRBV7-2
size: many
J: TRBJ1-6
length: 15
D: .

CDR3: CASSSATGNLQPQHF
DNA: TGTGCCAGCTCATCAGCGACAGGGAATTTACAGCCCCAGCATTTT
V: TRBV18
size: few
J: TRBJ1-5
length: 15
D: TRBD1

CDR3: CASSQEGPYEQYF
DNA: TGTGCCAGCAGCCAGGAGGGGCCCTACGAGCAGTACTTC
V: TRBV7-9
size: many
J: TRBJ2-7
length: 13
D: .

CDR3: CAISETSNTEAFF
DNA: TGTGCCATCAGTGAGACCTCGAACACTGAAGCTTTCTTT
V: TRBV10-3
size: .
J: TRBJ1-1
length: 13
D: .

CDR3: CATSRGTGWEQYF
DNA: TGTGCCACCAGCAGGGGGACAGGGTGGGAGCAGTACTTC
V: TRBV15
size: many
J: TRBJ2-7
length: 13
D: TRBD1

CDR3: CASSDTWEWETQYF
DNA: TGTGCCAGCAGTGATACGTGGGAGTGGGAGACCCAGTACTTC
V: TRBV25-1
size: many
J: TRBJ2-5
length: 14
D: .

CDR3: CASSRRKLYNEQFF
DNA: TGCGCCAGCAGTAGGCGGAAACTCTACAATGAGCAGTTCTTC
V: TRBV23-1
size: .
J: TRBJ2-1
length: 14
D: .

CDR3: CATSGSSRVTDTQYF
DNA: TGTGCCACCAGCGGCTCAAGTAGGGTCACAGATACGCAGTATTTT
V: TRBV15
size: few
J: TRBJ2-3
length: 15
D: .

CDR3: CSVSRDLGETQYF
DNA: TGCAGCGTGTCCCGGGACCTGGGAGAGACCCAGTACTTC
V: TRBV29-1
size: many
J: TRBJ2-5
length: 13
D: .

CDR3: CSARDPQGGETQYF
DNA: TGCAGTGCTAGAGATCCACAGGGAGGGGAGACCCAGTACTTC
V: TRBV20-1
size: .
J: TRBJ2-5
length: 14
D: .

CDR3: CASSLSWAAIAFF
DNA: TGCGCCAGCAGCCTAAGTTGGGCCGCGATTGCTTTCTTT
V: TRBV4-1
size: few
J: TRBJ1-1
length: 13
D: .

CDR3: CASSGRWAEQFF
DNA: TGTGCCAGCAGCGGGCGGTGGGCTGAGCAGTTCTTC
V: TRBV11-2
size: few
J: TRBJ2-1
length: 12
D: .

CDR3: CASSLVHEQYF
DNA: TGTGCCAGCAGCTTAGTCCACGAGCAGTACTTC
V: TRBV7-8
size: many
J: TRBJ2-7
length: 11
D: .

CDR3: CASSPGTTTQYF
DNA: TGTGCCAGCAGCCCGGGGACTACTACGCAGTATTTT
V: TRBV5-4
size: .
J: TRBJ2-3
length: 12
D: TRBD2